Given below is one T cell receptor beta chain in context. This sample is part of a study of blood T cells in healthy people across ages. The CDR3 sequence is 15 residues long. CDR1 is MDHEN and CDR2 is SYDVKM in the germline V gene. Through a sample-barcoded 5' primer and a J-beta primer mix, a second PCR was run for roughly 7 to 11 cycles. TCRdb recomputed calls from the 5' RACE reads with MiXCR, one row per CDR3 protein. The sample has hundreds of thousands of distinct CDR3 sequences; around a quarter are singletons. These records were also assigned to another study, of T cells of mothers and their children. That source adds: The authors added sample barcodes and 2-4 random nucleotides using the M1S primer of the second PCR.

The rearrangement links TRBV28 to TRBJ2-5, with 10 bases fitting TRBD1. The J call is in doubt because the DNA end fits TRBJ2-7 better. Sequenced input: blood. This receptor was obtained from a boy aged 5 to 17 in good health. The CDR3 coding sequence is TGTGCCAGCAGTTTAGGGGGACAGGGGCTCTACGAGCAGTACTTC. Its protein is CASSLGGQGLYEQYF.